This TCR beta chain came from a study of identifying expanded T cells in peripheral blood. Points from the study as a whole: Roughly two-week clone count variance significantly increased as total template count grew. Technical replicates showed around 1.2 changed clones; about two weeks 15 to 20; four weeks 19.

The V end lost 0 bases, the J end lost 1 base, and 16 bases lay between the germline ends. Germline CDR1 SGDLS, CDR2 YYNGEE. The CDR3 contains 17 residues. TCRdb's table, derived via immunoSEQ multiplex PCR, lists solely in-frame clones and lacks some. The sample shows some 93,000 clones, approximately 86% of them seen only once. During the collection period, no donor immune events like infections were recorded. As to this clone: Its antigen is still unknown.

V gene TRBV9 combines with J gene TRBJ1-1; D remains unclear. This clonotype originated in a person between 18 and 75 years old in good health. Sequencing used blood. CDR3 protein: CASSVAVAGQANTEAFF. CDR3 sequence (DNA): TGTGCCAGCAGCGTAGCGGTGGCCGGCCAGGCGAACACTGAAGCTTTCTTT.